Below are 14 T cell receptor beta chains sequenced from a single sample in a study of cytomegalovirus exposure and HLA in healthy donors. Amplification used 60 Vbeta primers and 13 Jbeta primers. Libraries were prepared by immunoSEQ multiplex PCR; TCRdb keeps only in-frame clonotypes and omits some of them. This table holds 140,000 to 150,000 clones, about 76% found once. The sample comprised PBMCs. The receptors stem from a male donor in good health and CMV-seronegative.

This chain uses TRBV9 with TRBJ1-2, with D unresolved. V lost 3 bases to trimming and J lost 4 bases, with 7 bases between them. Germline lookup yields CDR1 SGDLS and CDR2 YYNGEE. The CDR3 contains 12 residues. The CDR3 spells CASSANTYGYTF. The CDR3 DNA sequence: TGTGCCAGCAGCGCCAACACCTATGGCTACACCTTC. The full variable domain, completed using reference TRBV9 and TRBJ1-2, is DSGVTQTPKHLITATGQRVTLRCSPRSGDLSVYWYQQSLDQGLQFLIQYYNGEERAKGNILERFSAQQFPDLHSELNLSSLELGDSALYFCASSANTYGYTFGSGTRLTVV.

This sequence joins TRBV5-1 and TRBJ2-1; a possible D gene is TRBD2 (6 bases). This CDR3 region has 12 residues. V gave up 0 bases and J gave up 10 bases, with 8 bases separating them. Germline V gives CDR1 SGHRS, CDR2 YFSETQ. The CDR3 protein is CASSLGGAEQFF. The DNA for the CDR3 is TGCGCCAGCAGCTTGGGCGGGGCCGAGCAGTTCTTC. Drawing the rest from reference TRBV5-1 and TRBJ2-1, the complete variable domain is KAGVTQTPRYLIKTRGQQVTLSCSPISGHRSVSWYQQTPGQGLQFLFEYFSETQRNKGNFPGRFSGRQFSNSRSEMNVSTLELGDSALYLCASSLGGAEQFFGPGTRLTVL.

Points on this clone: The junction does not match germline at one end; this may be a read error. This rearrangement joins TRBV7-2 to TRBJ2-6, with TRBD1 matching over 8 bases. This CDR3 spans 17 amino acids. Germline V gives CDR1 SGHTA, CDR2 FQGNSA. The CDR3 region has the DNA TGTGCCAGCAGACCCGGGACAGGCCTCTCTGGGGCCAACGGCCTGACTTTC. As protein: CASRPGTGLSGANGLTF.

In its sample, this clone was seen once. The chain joins TRBV7-2 to TRBJ2-5, with TRBD2 matching 11 bases. Trimming at V came to 3 bases and at J to 1 base, leaving 1 base not matched to a gene. The germline V gene encodes CDR1 SGHTA and CDR2 FQGNSA. This CDR3 contains 15 residues. CDR3 sequence: CASSFSGRGQETQYF. For the CDR3, the DNA is TGTGCCAGCAGCTTTAGCGGGAGGGGCCAAGAGACCCAGTACTTC.

The chain is built from TRBV5-1 and TRBJ1-1; 7 bases map to TRBD1. Trimming took 0 bases from V and 1 from J; bases not matched to a gene: 6. The CDR3 sequence is 16 residues long. Per germline, CDR1 SGHRS and CDR2 YFSETQ. The CDR3 loop reads CASSLGQGSRNTEAFF. CDR3 nucleotide sequence: TGCGCCAGCAGCTTGGGACAGGGCTCGAGGAACACTGAAGCTTTCTTT.

The chain couples TRBV7-8 to TRBJ1-5; 10 nucleotides agree with TRBD1. The V segment lost 5 bases and the J segment 0 bases; nucleotides outside the gene matches: 16. Germline V gene lookup returns CDR1 SGHVS and CDR2 FQNEAQ. The CDR3 sequence is 20 residues long. The CDR3 sequence is CASSPGALGQGIHSNQPQHF. CDR3 nucleotides: TGTGCCAGCAGCCCGGGAGCCTTGGGACAGGGGATTCATAGCAATCAGCCCCAGCATTTT.

The chain employs TRBV25-1 and TRBJ2-3; 8 nucleotides line up with TRBD2. Germline loops: CDR1 MGHDK, CDR2 SYGVNS. This CDR3 is built from 15 residues. After removal of 3 bases from V and 5 bases from J, the junction contained 7 bases not matched to a gene. For the CDR3, the DNA is TGTGCCAGCAGTGATAGGCGGGAGGTGTTAGATACGCAGTATTTT. This translates into CASSDRREVLDTQYF.

Remarks on this clone: A junction end diverges from the germline sequence, so it may reflect a read error. The rearrangement uses TRBV5-1 and TRBJ1-2; D gene unclear. The CDR3 loop spans 12 amino acids. The V gene's germline CDR1 is SGHRS and CDR2 YFSETQ. CDR3 residues: CASSTEGYVYTF. CDR3 coding DNA: TGCGCCAGCAGCACGGAGGGCTATGTCTACACCTTC.

This clone has just one count. The chain links TRBV7-8 to TRBJ2-5; D is unclear. The CDR3 is 17 residues long. Germline-derived CDR1 and CDR2 are SGHVS and FQNEAQ. Between the trimmed V and J ends, which lost 1 base and 4 bases, there was a span of 19 bases. The CDR3 DNA reads TGTGCCAGCAGCTTAGGTTTTCTTGGTGGCGGCTCAGAGACCCAGTACTTC. This gives the protein CASSLGFLGGGSETQYF.

The gene calls are TRBV5-6 and TRBJ2-7; 7 nucleotides line up with TRBD2. V gave up 5 bases and J gave up 2 bases; unmatched junction bases: 10. Germline CDR1 and CDR2: SGHDT and YYEEEE. The CDR3 has 15 amino acids. The CDR3 sequence: CASSAMRGRAYEQYF. CDR3 bases: TGTGCCAGCAGTGCCATGCGGGGGAGGGCCTACGAGCAGTACTTC.

The CDR3 DNA is TGTGCCAGCAGCTCAATATCTTCGGCCGGGGAGCTGTTTTTT. This sequence encodes CASSSISSAGELFF. The V and J genes are TRBV7-3 and TRBJ2-2, with D hard to call. CDR1 is SGHTA, CDR2 FQGTGA, per germline. Trimming took 4 bases from V and 6 from J, leaving 12 bases between them. CDR3 length: 14 amino acids.

The rearrangement joins TRBV7-3 to TRBJ1-3; no clear D gene. The V and J ends lost 2 bases and 2 bases respectively, with 13 bases between them. This CDR3 spans 16 amino acids. The germline V gene encodes CDR1 SGHTA and CDR2 FQGTGA. CDR3 DNA: TGTGCCAGCAGCTTAGAAGATGGAGGGACTGGAAACACCATATATTTT. Protein product: CASSLEDGGTGNTIYF.

The chain is built from TRBV5-1 and TRBJ2-7, with D maybe TRBD1 (5 bases). Trimming pared 4 bases from V and 2 bases from J, leaving 13 bases between. This CDR3 has 14 residues. Germline V CDR1 and CDR2: SGHRS, YFSETQ. In nucleotides, the CDR3 is TGCGCCAGCAGCCCCCGGACACTCCCCTACGAGCAGTACTTC. Residues: CASSPRTLPYEQYF.

Worth noting for this clone: Here the CDR3 omits its conserved ending phenylalanine or tryptophan, so a read error is the likely source. The chain combines TRBV7-2 with TRBJ2-7; 7 nucleotides align to TRBD2. After removal of 0 bases from V and 3 bases from J, the junction contained 8 bases not matched to a gene. The germline gives CDR1 SGHTA, CDR2 FQGNSA. CDR3 size: 16 residues. CDR3 in DNA: TGTGCCAGCAGCTTAGCGGGAGGGCTGTGGGACTACGAGCAGTACCTC. The encoded protein is CASSLAGGLWDYEQYL.